The following is a T cell receptor beta chain sequence with its context. Produced via immunoSEQ multiplex PCR; TCRdb's table is partial and in-frame only. The sample lists tens of thousands of clones; 70% to 90% were seen once. The data belong to a study of blood T cell repertoires in COVID-19. Across the study: The analysed material was cDNA or gDNA that came from T cells, B-cell-depleted T cells, or PBMCs.

This CDR3 is 15 amino acids long. With 5 bases removed from V and 5 bases from J, the gap between germline ends came to 15 bases. The germline V gene encodes CDR1 LNHDA and CDR2 SQIVND (reference sequence). The sample was peripheral blood. The receptor comes from a man aged 60 to 75 with COVID-19, enrolled during active disease. V and J are TRBV19 and TRBJ1-4; D perhaps matches TRBD1 (5 bases). CDR3 DNA: TGTGCCAGTAGTGGCGGGACGGGATTAAATGAAAAACTGTTTTTT. This encodes CASSGGTGLNEKLFF.